Here is one TCR beta chain with its context. What it binds is unknown. Germline CDR1 reads MGHDK; CDR2 reads SYGVNS. Trimming removed 5 bases from V and 1 base from J, with 9 bases in between. This CDR3 spans 14 amino acids. MiXCR was run by TCRdb on the 5' RACE reads, yielding one entry per CDR3 protein. This table holds 350,000 to 450,000 distinct CDR3 sequences, approximately 17% found once. The sample originates from a study of identical twins. Overall study results and limits: Fewer insertions were carried by abundant cord blood beta clonotypes, but none was seen in memory repertoires.

This TCR came from a man in his forties or fifties in good health. The sequencing sample was made of naive T cells sorted from blood. The chain links TRBV25-1 to TRBJ1-5, with D perhaps matching TRBD1 (5 bases). CDR3 DNA: TGTGCCAGCAGTACCTGGGACAGCAATCAGCCCCAGCATTTT. This gives the protein CASSTWDSNQPQHF.